This TCR beta chain was found in a study of blood T cell repertoires in COVID-19. Study at large: COVID-19 samples collected from the United States, Italy and Spain covered acute and convalescent phases. In each case, the material was cDNA or gDNA derived from T cells, B-cell-depleted T cells, or PBMCs.

Source study methods: Reference gene primer amplification in the assay estimated nucleated cell counts. Libraries were prepared by immunoSEQ multiplex PCR; TCRdb keeps only in-frame clonotypes and omits some of them. Clone size and the V and J calls come from that table; the DNA yielded D and trimming. The sample lists 35,000 to 45,000 clones, over 70% occurring once. Germline lookup yields CDR1 KGHSH and CDR2 LQKENI. Between the trimmed V and J ends, which lost 2 bases and 1 base, there was a span of 11 bases. There are 15 residues in the CDR3. The TCR sequence derives from a woman of 80 years or more with acute or convalescent COVID-19. The chain links TRBV18 to TRBJ2-5; D is uncertain. The sample comprised peripheral blood. CDR3: CASSPFLPGQETQYF. CDR3 DNA: TGTGCCAGCTCACCATTTCTCCCGGGCCAAGAGACCCAGTACTTC.